Listed here is a single T cell receptor (beta chain). The sample contains more than one DNA sequence encoding this CDR3. There are 12 residues in the CDR3. The germline V gene encodes CDR1 SQVTM and CDR2 ANQGSEA. V lost 4 bases to trimming and J lost 3 bases, with 9 bases between them. Using immunoSEQ multiplex PCR, the repertoire was profiled, and TCRdb retains in-frame clones only, with some absent. The sample has more than 80,000 clones, 95% seen once; the top ten hold 0.23%. This entry is derived from a study of technical replicates of blood from a handful of donors. The sequenced sample was T cells isolated from PBMCs. The chain combines TRBV29-1 with TRBJ1-1; TRBD1 is a possible D gene (6 bases). The clonotype comes from a human donor in good health. This chain's CDR3 is CSVGRGDTEAFF. CDR3 coding DNA: TGCAGCGTTGGCAGGGGTGACACTGAAGCTTTCTTT.